These 2 T cell receptor beta chains were sequenced from one sample in a study of blood T cell repertoires in COVID-19. The method was immunoSEQ multiplex PCR; TCRdb's version includes in-frame clones alone and lacks a portion of them. The table shows about 260,000 clones, with 80% to 90% occurring only once. Material for sequencing was peripheral blood. These receptors were taken from a middle-aged woman with acute or convalescent COVID-19.

The chain carries TRBV6-2 or TRBV6-3 and TRBJ2-7; tentatively, D is TRBD1 (6 bases). The CDR3 is made up of 12 amino acids. Germline assignment: CDR1 MNHEY and CDR2 SVGEGT. V was trimmed by 6 bases and J by 5 bases, leaving 11 bases between them. Here the CDR3 reads CASSQQGHEQYV. The CDR3 coding sequence is TGTGCCAGCAGCCAACAGGGACACGAGCAGTACGTC.

The gene calls are TRBV30 and TRBJ1-2; TRBD1 matches at 7 bases. The junction had 6 bases not matched to a gene; V was cut back by 1 base and J by 1 base. Germline V lookup: CDR1 GTSNPN, CDR2 SVGIG (reference sequence). The CDR3 has 15 residues. This chain's CDR3 is CAWSGGQGDNYGYTF. CDR3 coding DNA: TGTGCCTGGAGTGGGGGGCAGGGGGATAACTATGGCTACACCTTC. The full variable domain, completed using reference TRBV30 and TRBJ1-2, is SQTIHQWPATLVQPVGSPLSLECTVEGTSNPNLYWYRQAAGRGLQLLFYSVGIGQISSEVPQNLSASRPQDRQFILSSKKLLLSDSGFYLCAWSGGQGDNYGYTFGSGTRLTVV.